This T cell receptor (beta chain) was identified in a study of tumor and adjacent non-tumor tissue in lung cancer. Study in general: Patients were aged roughly 30 to 76, nine to eleven men and about five women, stage I to III.

The V gene end was trimmed by 3 bases and the J gene end by 2 bases; junction bases not matched to a gene: 8. The germline V gene encodes CDR1 LGHNA and CDR2 YNFKEQ. The CDR3 totals 16 residues. No cell sorting was done before RNA was extracted from the tissue. More than 3 cm separated this lung sample from the edge of the tumor. This clonotype was recorded many times. Its antigen is unknown. Study conclusions and caveats: Tumor TCR diversity, when higher, was linked to shorter survival. Tumor tissue had significantly higher TCR diversity than normal lung.

Three rounds of nested PCR, following a modified ARM-PCR protocol, produced the TCRbeta library. TCRdb independently ran MiXCR on the multiplex PCR reads; one entry per CDR3 protein. The data contain about 90,000 distinct CDR3 sequences, under 80% of them seen just once; the ten biggest clones take up roughly 22%. The receptor was isolated from a woman in her 50s with non-small cell lung cancer. The sample consisted of distant non-tumor lung tissue. V and J are TRBV4-2 and TRBJ2-3, with 7 bases aligning to TRBD2. The CDR3 here is CASSQGTGTTTDTQYF. In DNA form, the CDR3 reads TGTGCCAGCAGCCAGGGCACCGGGACTACCACAGATACGCAGTATTTT.